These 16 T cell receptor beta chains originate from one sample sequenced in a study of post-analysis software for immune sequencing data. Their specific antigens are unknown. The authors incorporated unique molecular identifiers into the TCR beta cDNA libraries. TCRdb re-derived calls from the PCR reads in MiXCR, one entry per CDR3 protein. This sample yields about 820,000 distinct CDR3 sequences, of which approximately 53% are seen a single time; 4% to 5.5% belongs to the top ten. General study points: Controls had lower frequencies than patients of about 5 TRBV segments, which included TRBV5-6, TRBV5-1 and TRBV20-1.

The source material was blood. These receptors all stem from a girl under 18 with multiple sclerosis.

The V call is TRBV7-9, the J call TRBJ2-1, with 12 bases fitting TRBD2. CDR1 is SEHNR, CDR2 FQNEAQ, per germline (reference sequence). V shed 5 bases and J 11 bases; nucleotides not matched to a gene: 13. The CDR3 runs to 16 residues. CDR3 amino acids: CASSRAGLAGFSQQFF. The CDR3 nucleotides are TGTGCCAGCAGCAGGGCGGGACTAGCGGGTTTTAGCCAGCAGTTCTTC.

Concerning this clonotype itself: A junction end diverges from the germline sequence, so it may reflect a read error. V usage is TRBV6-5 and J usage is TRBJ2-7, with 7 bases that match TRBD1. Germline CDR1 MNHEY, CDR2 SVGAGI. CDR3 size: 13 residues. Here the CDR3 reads CASSSDRTYERYF. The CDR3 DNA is TGTGCCAGCAGCTCGGACAGGACCTACGAGCGGTACTTC.

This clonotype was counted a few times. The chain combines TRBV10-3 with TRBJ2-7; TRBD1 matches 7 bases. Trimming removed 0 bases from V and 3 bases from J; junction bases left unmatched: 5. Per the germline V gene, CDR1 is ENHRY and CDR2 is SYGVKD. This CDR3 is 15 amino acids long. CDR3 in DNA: TGTGCCATCAGTGAGTCGACAGGGAGTGGCTACGAGCAGTACTTC. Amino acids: CAISESTGSGYEQYF.

The CDR3 sequence is CSARAEGVGLSNIQYF. As DNA, the CDR3 is TGCAGTGCTAGAGCCGAGGGGGTTGGGCTCTCAAACATTCAGTACTTC. The J gene is TRBJ2-4, the V gene TRBV20-1; D possibly corresponds to TRBD1 (6 bases). The CDR3 length is 16 residues. CDR1 is DFQATT and CDR2 is SNEGSKA in the germline V gene (reference sequence). The V end was cut by 1 base, the J end by 6 bases, with 19 bases between.

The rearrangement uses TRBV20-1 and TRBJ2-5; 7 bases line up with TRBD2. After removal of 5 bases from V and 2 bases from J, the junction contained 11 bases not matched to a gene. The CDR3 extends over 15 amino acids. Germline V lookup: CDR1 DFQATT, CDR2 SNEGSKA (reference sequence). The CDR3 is CSAPSAGAYQETQYF. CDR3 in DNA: TGCAGTGCTCCCTCGGCGGGAGCTTATCAAGAGACCCAGTACTTC.

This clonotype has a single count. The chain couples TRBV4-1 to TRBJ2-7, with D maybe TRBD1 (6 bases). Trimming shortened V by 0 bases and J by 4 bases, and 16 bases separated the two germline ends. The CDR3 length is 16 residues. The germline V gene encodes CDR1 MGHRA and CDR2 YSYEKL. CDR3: CASSQETGKYRYEQYF. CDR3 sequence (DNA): TGCGCCAGCAGCCAAGAAACAGGGAAATATCGTTACGAGCAGTACTTC.

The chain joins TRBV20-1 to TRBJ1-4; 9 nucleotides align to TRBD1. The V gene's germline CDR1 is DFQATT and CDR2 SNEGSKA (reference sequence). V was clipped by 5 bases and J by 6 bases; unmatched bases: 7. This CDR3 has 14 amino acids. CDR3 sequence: CSAGPGQGYEKLFF. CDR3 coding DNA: TGCAGTGCTGGGCCGGGACAGGGCTATGAAAAACTGTTTTTT.

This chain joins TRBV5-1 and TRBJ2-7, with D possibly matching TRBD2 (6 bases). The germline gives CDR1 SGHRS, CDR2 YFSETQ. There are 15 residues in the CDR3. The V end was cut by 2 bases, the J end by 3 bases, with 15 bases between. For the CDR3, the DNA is TGCGCCAGCAGCTTAGGAGGGACCACTAGCTACGAGCAGTACTTC. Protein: CASSLGGTTSYEQYF.

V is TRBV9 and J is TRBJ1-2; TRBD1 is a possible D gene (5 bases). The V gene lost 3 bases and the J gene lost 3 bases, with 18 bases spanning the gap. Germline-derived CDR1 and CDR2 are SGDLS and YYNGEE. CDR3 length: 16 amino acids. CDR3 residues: CASSAGLLGTYYGYTF. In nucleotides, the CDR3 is TGTGCCAGCAGCGCGGGATTGCTCGGGACGTACTATGGCTACACCTTC.

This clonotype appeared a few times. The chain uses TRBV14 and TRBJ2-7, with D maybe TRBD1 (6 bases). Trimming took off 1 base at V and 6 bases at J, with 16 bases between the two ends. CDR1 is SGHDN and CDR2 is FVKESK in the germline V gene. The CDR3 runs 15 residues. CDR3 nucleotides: TGTGCCAGCAGCCAAGTTGGGACACCCTTCTCCGAGCAGTACTTC. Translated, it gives CASSQVGTPFSEQYF.

CDR3 DNA sequence: TGTGCCAGCAGCTTACCAGGGAATCGGCAGTTCTTC. This sequence encodes CASSLPGNRQFF. J is TRBJ2-1 and V is TRBV7-2; weak D call: TRBD1 (5 bases). Trimming took 2 bases from V and 12 from J, leaving 11 bases between them. Germline V CDR1 and CDR2: SGHTA, FQGNSA. CDR3 length equals 12 residues.

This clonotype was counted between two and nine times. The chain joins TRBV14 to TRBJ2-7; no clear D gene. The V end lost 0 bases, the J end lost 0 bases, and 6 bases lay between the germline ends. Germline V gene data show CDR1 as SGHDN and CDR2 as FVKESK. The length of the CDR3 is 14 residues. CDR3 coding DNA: TGTGCCAGCAGCCAAGAGTCGGGCTCCTACGAGCAGTACTTC. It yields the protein CASSQESGSYEQYF.

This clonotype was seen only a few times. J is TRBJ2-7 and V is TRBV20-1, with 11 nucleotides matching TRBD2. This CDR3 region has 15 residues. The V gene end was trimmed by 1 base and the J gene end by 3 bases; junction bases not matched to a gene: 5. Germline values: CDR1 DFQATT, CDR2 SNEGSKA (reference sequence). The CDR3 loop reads CSARAPGLAVYEQYF. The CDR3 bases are TGCAGTGCTAGAGCCCCGGGACTAGCGGTCTACGAGCAGTACTTC.

CDR3 nucleotides: TGTGCCAGCAGTTACCCCGACCAGAGGGCTATTAATGAAAAACTGTTTTTT. This encodes CASSYPDQRAINEKLFF. V usage is TRBV6-5 and J usage is TRBJ1-4; no firm D call. Trimming shortened V by 2 bases and J by 4 bases, and 17 bases separated the two germline ends. Germline CDR1 is MNHEY and CDR2 is SVGAGI. The CDR3 is made up of 17 amino acids.

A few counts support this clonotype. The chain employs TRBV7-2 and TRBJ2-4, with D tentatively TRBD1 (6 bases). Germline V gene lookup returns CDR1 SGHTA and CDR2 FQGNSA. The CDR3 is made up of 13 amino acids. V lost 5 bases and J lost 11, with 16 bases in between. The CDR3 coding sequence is TGTGCCAGCAGCGTCCGACAGGACCCCTTTCAGTACTTC. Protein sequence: CASSVRQDPFQYF.

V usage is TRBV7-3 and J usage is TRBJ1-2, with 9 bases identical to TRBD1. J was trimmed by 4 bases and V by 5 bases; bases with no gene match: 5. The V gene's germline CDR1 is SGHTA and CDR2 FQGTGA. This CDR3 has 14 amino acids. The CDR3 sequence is CASSPTGQGYGYTF. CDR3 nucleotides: TGTGCCAGCAGCCCCACGGGACAGGGCTATGGCTACACCTTC. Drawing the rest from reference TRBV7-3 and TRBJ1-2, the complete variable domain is GAGVSQTPSNKVTEKGKYVELRCDPISGHTALYWYRQSLGQGPEFLIYFQGTGAADDSGLPNDRFFAVRPEGSVSTLKIQRTERGDSAVYLCASSPTGQGYGYTFGSGTRLTVV.